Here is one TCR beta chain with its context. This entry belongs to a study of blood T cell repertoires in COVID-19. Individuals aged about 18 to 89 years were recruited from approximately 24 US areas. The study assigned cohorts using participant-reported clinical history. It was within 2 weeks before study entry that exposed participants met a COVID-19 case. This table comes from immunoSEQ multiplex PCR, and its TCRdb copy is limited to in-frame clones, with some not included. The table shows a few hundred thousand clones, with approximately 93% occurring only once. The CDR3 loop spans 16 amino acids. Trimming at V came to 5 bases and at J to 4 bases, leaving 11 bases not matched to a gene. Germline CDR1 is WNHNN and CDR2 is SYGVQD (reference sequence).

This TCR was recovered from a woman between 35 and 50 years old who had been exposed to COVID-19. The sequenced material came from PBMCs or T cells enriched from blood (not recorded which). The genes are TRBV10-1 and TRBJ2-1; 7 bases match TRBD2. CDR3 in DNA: TGCGCCAGCAGTTGGGGAGTGGCGGGAGCTTACAATGAGCAGTTCTTC. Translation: CASSWGVAGAYNEQFF.